A single sample is the source of the 2 T cell receptor beta chains below, sequenced in a study of shared clonotypes between healthy human individuals. The method was immunoSEQ multiplex PCR; TCRdb's version includes in-frame clones alone and lacks a portion of them. The sample lists about 470,000 clones, around 75% seen once, with around 14% in the top ten. The sample taken for sequencing was PBMCs. Source of these receptors: a woman in her thirties or forties in good health. Some clones in this sample may be carry-over from other donors' samples.

J is TRBJ2-3 and V is TRBV5-1; 7 bases are shared with TRBD2. CDR1 and CDR2 (germline): SGHRS, YFSETQ. V was pared by 2 bases and J by 4 bases, with 7 bases of the junction left unmatched. The CDR3 sequence is 15 residues long. For the CDR3, the DNA is TGCGCCAGCAGCTTCGGACTAGGAAGGGCAGATACGCAGTATTTT. Protein sequence: CASSFGLGRADTQYF. Filled out from reference TRBV5-1 and TRBJ2-3, the complete variable domain reads KAGVTQTPRYLIKTRGQQVTLSCSPISGHRSVSWYQQTPGQGLQFLFEYFSETQRNKGNFPGRFSGRQFSNSRSEMNVSTLELGDSALYLCASSFGLGRADTQYFGPGTRLTVL.

This clone occurred a few times. The chain recombines TRBV18 with TRBJ2-2; possibly TRBD1 for D (6 bases). The CDR3 covers 16 residues. The V end was cut by 0 bases, the J end by 8 bases, with 16 bases between. Germline V gene data show CDR1 as KGHSH and CDR2 as LQKENI. Written as DNA, the CDR3 is TGTGCCAGCTCACCACCCAAGCAGGGGAATTTGGGGGAGCTGTTTTTT. Translated: CASSPPKQGNLGELFF.